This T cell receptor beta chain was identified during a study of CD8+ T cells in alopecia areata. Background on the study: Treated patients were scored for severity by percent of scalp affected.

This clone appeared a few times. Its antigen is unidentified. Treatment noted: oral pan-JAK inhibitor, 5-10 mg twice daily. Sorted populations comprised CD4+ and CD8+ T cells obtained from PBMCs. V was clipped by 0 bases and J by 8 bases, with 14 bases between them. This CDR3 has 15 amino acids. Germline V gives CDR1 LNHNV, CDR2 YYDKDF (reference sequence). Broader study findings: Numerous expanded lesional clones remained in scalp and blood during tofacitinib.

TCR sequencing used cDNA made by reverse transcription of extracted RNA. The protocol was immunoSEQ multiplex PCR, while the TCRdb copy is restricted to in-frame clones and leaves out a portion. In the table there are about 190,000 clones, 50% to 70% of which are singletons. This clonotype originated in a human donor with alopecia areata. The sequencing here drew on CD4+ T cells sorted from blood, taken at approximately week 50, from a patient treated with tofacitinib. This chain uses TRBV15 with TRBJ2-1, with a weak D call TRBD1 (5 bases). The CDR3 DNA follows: TGTGCCACCAGCAGAGATAGGGCAGGGTACCATGAGCAGTTCTTC. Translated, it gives CATSRDRAGYHEQFF.